The clone carrying this T cell receptor beta chain was seen once. CDR3 length equals 11 residues. From germline, CDR1 is SNHLY and CDR2 FYNNEI. V gave up 6 bases and J gave up 9 bases, with 11 bases separating them. This sample is part of a study of blood T cell repertoires in COVID-19. The assay was immunoSEQ multiplex PCR, and TCRdb's table has in-frame clones only and misses some. The sample carries around 470,000 clones, 90% recorded once. The chain uses TRBV2 and TRBJ1-2; D gene unclear. The sequenced material came from PBMCs or T cells enriched from blood (not recorded which). The TCR originated in a young man who had recovered from COVID-19. The CDR3 is CASSLDRSYTF. The CDR3 DNA is TGTGCCAGCAGCCTAGACCGGAGCTACACCTTC.